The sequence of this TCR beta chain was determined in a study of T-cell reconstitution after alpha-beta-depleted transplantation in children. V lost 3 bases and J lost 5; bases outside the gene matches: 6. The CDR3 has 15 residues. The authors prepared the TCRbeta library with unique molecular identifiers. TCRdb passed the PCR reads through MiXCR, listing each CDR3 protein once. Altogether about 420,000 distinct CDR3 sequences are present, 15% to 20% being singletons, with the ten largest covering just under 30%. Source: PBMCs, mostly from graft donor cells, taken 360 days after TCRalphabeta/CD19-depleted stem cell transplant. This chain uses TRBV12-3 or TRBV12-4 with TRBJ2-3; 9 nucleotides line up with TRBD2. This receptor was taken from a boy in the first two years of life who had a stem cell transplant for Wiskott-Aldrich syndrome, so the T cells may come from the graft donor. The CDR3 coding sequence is TGTGCCAGCAGTTTGGGACTAGCAACGAGAGATACGCAGTATTTT. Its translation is CASSLGLATRDTQYF.